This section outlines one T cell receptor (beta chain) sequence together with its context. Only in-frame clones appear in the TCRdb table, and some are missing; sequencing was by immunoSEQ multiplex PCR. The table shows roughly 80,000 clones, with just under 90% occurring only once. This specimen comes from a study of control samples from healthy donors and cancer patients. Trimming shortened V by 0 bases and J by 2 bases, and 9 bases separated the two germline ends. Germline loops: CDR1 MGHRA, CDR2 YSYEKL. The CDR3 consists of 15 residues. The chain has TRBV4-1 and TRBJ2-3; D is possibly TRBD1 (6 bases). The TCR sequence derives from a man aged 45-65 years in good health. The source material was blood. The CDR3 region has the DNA TGCGCCAGCAGCCAAGATAGGGGGACCACAGATACGCAGTATTTT. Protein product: CASSQDRGTTDTQYF.